This TCR beta chain was captured by sequencing in a study of blood T cell repertoires in COVID-19. On the study more broadly: Nucleic acid was either cDNA or gDNA, and it came from T cells, B-cell-depleted T cells, or PBMCs.

A Seattle source enrolled patients during active infection and followed them longitudinally. Authors' analysis steps: Cell counts per sample came from amplifying reference gene primers. TCRdb's table, derived via immunoSEQ multiplex PCR, lists solely in-frame clones and lacks some. V, J and clone size were drawn from that table, and D and trimming were deduced from the DNA. The table lists a few hundred thousand clones, approximately 86% of them singletons. CDR3 size: 12 residues. V was clipped by 10 bases and J by 7 bases; unmatched bases: 9. Germline CDR1 and CDR2: SGDLS and YYNGEE. The specimen was peripheral blood. This sequence was found in a human donor with COVID-19, enrolled during active disease. The donor label of this sample is uncertain. This rearrangement joins TRBV9 to TRBJ2-7; 9 bases are a match to TRBD1. CDR3 DNA: TGTGCCTCCGGGACAGGGTCGGGGGAGCAGTACTTC. It yields the protein CASGTGSGEQYF.